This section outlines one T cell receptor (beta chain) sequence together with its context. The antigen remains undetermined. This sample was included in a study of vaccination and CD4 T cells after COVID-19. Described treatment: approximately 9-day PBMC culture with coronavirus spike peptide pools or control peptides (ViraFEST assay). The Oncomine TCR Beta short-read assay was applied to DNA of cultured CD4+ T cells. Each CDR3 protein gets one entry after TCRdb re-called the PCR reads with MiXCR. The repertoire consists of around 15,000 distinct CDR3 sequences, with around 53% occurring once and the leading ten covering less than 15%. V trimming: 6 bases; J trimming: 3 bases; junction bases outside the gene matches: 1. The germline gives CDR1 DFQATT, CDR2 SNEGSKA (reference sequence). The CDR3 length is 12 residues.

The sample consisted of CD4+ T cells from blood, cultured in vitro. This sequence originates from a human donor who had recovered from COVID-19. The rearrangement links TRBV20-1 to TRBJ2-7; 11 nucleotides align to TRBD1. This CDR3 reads CSAGTGGYEQYF. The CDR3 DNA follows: TGCAGTGCCGGGACAGGGGGCTACGAGCAGTACTTC.